Given below is one TCR beta chain in context. Its antigen is not identified. The germline gives CDR1 SQVTM, CDR2 ANQGSEA. The CDR3 consists of 13 residues. Synthesis of TCR beta cDNA relied on 5'RACE template switching carrying UMIs. TCRdb reprocessed the 5' RACE reads and stores each CDR3 protein as one record, lacking DNA. Its table lists 550,000 to 600,000 distinct CDR3 sequences. The sample belongs to a study of T cells expressing NK-cell markers. Study in general: Sorted CD3+CD56+NKG2C+, CD3+CD56+NKG2C- and CD3+CD56-NKG2C+ T-cell subsets were beta-chain profiled. The study sequenced eight donors, seven HCMV-seropositive and one seronegative.

Notes on the study in general: A handful of donors likewise had their CD3+CD56-NKG2C+ fraction led by these clonotypes.

Sequencing input: blood T cells: a sorted CD56 or NKG2C T cell subset, CD4+ or CD8+ T cells, or bulk PBMC T cells (not recorded which). This rearrangement joins TRBV29-1 to TRBJ1-6; the D gene TCRdb calls, TRBD1, cannot be checked with no DNA. This receptor was identified in a young man in good health. CDR3 residues: CSVGDRGGSPLHF.